A selection of T cell receptor beta chains follows, all from one sample in a study of cytomegalovirus exposure and HLA in healthy donors. Some clones are missing from TCRdb's copy, which holds only in-frame ones; the method was immunoSEQ multiplex PCR. Here the sample spans around 110,000 clones, over 70% being singletons. The sample was PBMCs. The receptors were gathered from a woman in her late teens or twenties in good health and CMV-seronegative. CDR3s include the opening cysteine and the closing phenylalanine or tryptophan. The D gene is left open where the match is weak. Size tells how often a clone was seen (once, few, many) or the class of an expanded clone, and some rows leave it out.

TGCGCCAGCAGCTCTGGACTAGCGGAGCGCACAGATACGCAGTATTTT CASSSGLAERTDTQYF TRBJ2-3 TRBV5-1 TRBD2 .
TGTGCCATCAGCCAAGACAGGGTCACTGAAGCTTTCTTT CAISQDRVTEAFF TRBJ1-1 TRBV10-3 TRBD1 .
TGCGCCAGCAGCCCCTTTTCATATGGACAGCATCCTTCCTACGAGCAGTACTTC CASSPFSYGQHPSYEQYF TRBJ2-7 TRBV5-1 . .
TGTGCCAGCAGATTCGCGGGGACTAGTCTCGAGCAGTTCTTC CASRFAGTSLEQFF TRBJ2-1 TRBV6-5 TRBD2 .
TGTGCCAGCAGCTTAGCGGCACCATCCTACGAGCAGTACTTC CASSLAAPSYEQYF TRBJ2-7 TRBV7-2 . few
TGTGCCAGCAGTGATGGGGTAGCGGGGGGTAATGAGCAGTTCTTC CASSDGVAGGNEQFF TRBJ2-1 TRBV6-1 TRBD2 .
TGTGCCAGCTCACCACGGGAGACGCCCGGGGAGACCCAGTACTTC CASSPRETPGETQYF TRBJ2-5 TRBV18 . .
TGTGCCAGCAGCTTAGTGGACATGGAGGGGAACACTGAAGCTTTCTTT CASSLVDMEGNTEAFF TRBJ1-1 TRBV7-6 . .
TGTTCCAGCAGCTTACCCCTTCAGGGGCGGGGGACTGAAGCTTTCTTT CSSSLPLQGRGTEAFF TRBJ1-1 TRBV7-9 . .
TGTGCCAGCAGTGCTTCAGGGCGACAAAATGAAAAACTGTTTTTT CASSASGRQNEKLFF TRBJ1-4 TRBV6-1 . .
TGTGCCAGCAGTGAAGGGATCAGGACAGGGAGGACCAAAAACATTCAGTACTTC CASSEGIRTGRTKNIQYF TRBJ2-4 TRBV2 TRBD1 .
TGTGCCACCAGCAGAGATAGGGGGGGATGGTCCTACGAGCAGTACTTC CATSRDRGGWSYEQYF TRBJ2-7 TRBV15 . .
TGTGCCTGGACCGACAGGGGAGGCTACACCTTC CAWTDRGGYTF TRBJ1-2 TRBV30 TRBD1 .
TGTGCCAGCAGCTTCGGGACAGGGAGGAACACTGAAGCTTTCTTT CASSFGTGRNTEAFF TRBJ1-1 TRBV5-4 TRBD1 .
TGTGCCAGCAGTTTACGGGGGGCAACTTACGAGCAGTACTTC CASSLRGATYEQYF TRBJ2-7 TRBV27 . .
TGCAGCGCTCTTAATAGCGGGGGCTACAATGAGCAGTTCTTC CSALNSGGYNEQFF TRBJ2-1 TRBV29-1 TRBD2 .
TGTGCCAGCATCCCGACAGGGATGAACACTGAAGCTTTCTTT CASIPTGMNTEAFF TRBJ1-1 TRBV5-4 TRBD1 .
TGCGCCAGCAGCTTGGAGACCCCCCGGGACAGGGAGTACTTC CASSLETPRDREYF TRBJ2-7 TRBV5-1 TRBD1 .
TGTGCCAGCAGTTCTGCTGCGGGACAGCCAACCTCCTCCTACGAGCAGTACTTC CASSSAAGQPTSSYEQYF TRBJ2-7 TRBV28 . few
TGTGCCAGCAGCTTAGTAGTGGGCCGGAGGGGCGAGCAGTACTTC CASSLVVGRRGEQYF TRBJ2-7 TRBV5-4 . .
TGTGCTAGTGGTTTCGGGGGAAACACCATATATTTT CASGFGGNTIYF TRBJ1-3 TRBV12-5 . .
TGTGCCAGCAGCCCGGATGAAAAACTGTTTTTT CASSPDEKLFF TRBJ1-4 TRBV5-8 . .
TGTGCCAGCAGCGTAGTGGGAGGTAGGGCTGAAAAACTGTTTTTT CASSVVGGRAEKLFF TRBJ1-4 TRBV9 . .
TGTGCCAGCAGCTTAGAACTAGGGTACAATCAGCCCCAGCATTTT CASSLELGYNQPQHF TRBJ1-5 TRBV11-2 . .
TGTGCCAGCAGCCTGGGGACAGTTGGTCCATCCTACGAGCAGTACTTC CASSLGTVGPSYEQYF TRBJ2-7 TRBV7-6 TRBD1 .
TGTGCCAGCAGTGAAGCGCTAGGCAGGGGGGTAAGGCCCCAGCATTTT CASSEALGRGVRPQHF TRBJ1-5 TRBV2 TRBD1 .
TGTGCCATCAGTGACTTGGACAGGGCCGGCAAAAACATTCAGTACTTC CAISDLDRAGKNIQYF TRBJ2-4 TRBV10-3 TRBD1 .
TGTGCCAGCAATCGGGACGGGAGCTCCTACGAGCAGTACTTC CASNRDGSSYEQYF TRBJ2-7 TRBV2 . .
TGTGCCAGCAGCTTAGGGGACAGTTATAGCAATCAGCCCCAGCATTTT CASSLGDSYSNQPQHF TRBJ1-5 TRBV11-2 TRBD1 .
TGTGCCAGCAGTAGGGGGACAGGGGAGAACGAGCAGTACTTC CASSRGTGENEQYF TRBJ2-7 TRBV6-5 TRBD1 .
TGTGCCAGCAGTGTATCAGGGATTAATTCACCCCTCCACTTT CASSVSGINSPLHF TRBJ1-6 TRBV2 . .
TGTGCCTGGAGTGAGGAGCGGGGGAGCTCCACAGATACGCAGTATTTT CAWSEERGSSTDTQYF TRBJ2-3 TRBV30 TRBD2 .
TGTGCCAGCAGCTCCCGGGACAGGCCTTTCCGGGCCAACGTCCTGACTTTC CASSSRDRPFRANVLTF TRBJ2-6 TRBV5-6 TRBD1 .
TGTGCCAGCAGTTTACGACAGGGCGCCTACAATGAGCAGTTCTTC CASSLRQGAYNEQFF TRBJ2-1 TRBV27 TRBD1 once
TGCGCCAGCAGCCAGCCGACAGGGGGCTACGATGAAAAACTGTTTTTT CASSQPTGGYDEKLFF TRBJ1-4 TRBV5-1 TRBD1 few
TGTGCCAGCAGTTTCAGGCACGCGGGACAGGGGATCGGCTACACCTTC CASSFRHAGQGIGYTF TRBJ1-2 TRBV27 TRBD1 .
TGCGCCAGCAGCCAAGAATTAGGTACTAGCGGAGAGACCCAGTACTTC CASSQELGTSGETQYF TRBJ2-5 TRBV4-1 TRBD2 few
TGTGCTAGCAGCCCCGGACAGGGGACTGAAGCTTTCTTT CASSPGQGTEAFF TRBJ1-1 TRBV7-7 TRBD1 .
TGCGCCAGCAGCTTGGATGGGCAGGGTAGGGTCTATTACGAGCAGTACTTC CASSLDGQGRVYYEQYF TRBJ2-7 TRBV5-1 . once
TGTGCCAGCAGTGCACCGGGACTAGCGGGGGAGAACACCGGGGAGCTGTTTTTT CASSAPGLAGENTGELFF TRBJ2-2 TRBV2 TRBD2 .
TGTGCCAGCAGTTACAACAGGGCGAACACTGAAGCTTTCTTT CASSYNRANTEAFF TRBJ1-1 TRBV5-4 . .
TGTGCCAGCAGTGGGGGGCCCCCGAATGAGCAGTTCTTC CASSGGPPNEQFF TRBJ2-1 TRBV2 . .
TGTGCCAGCAGGAGGGAGGCAATACCTTCTGTCATATATTTT CASRREAIPSVIYF TRBJ1-3 TRBV6-5 . .